One and the same sample provided the 13 T cell receptor beta chains below, sequenced in a study of T cell responses to AZD1222 COVID-19 vaccine (dated by TCRdb to the early 2020s). Read against the paper, the sample's time point label means: baseline before first vaccination. Receptor amplification or capture employed the immunoSEQ multiplex PCR assay. TCRdb retrieved this table from immuneACCESS and kept in-frame rearrangements only. Not all clones are present; in checked studies, unresolved V genes account for under half, and no reason is known for the remainder. This sample lists 95,000 to 150,000 clones; 80% to 90% were detected once. The ten largest clones capture roughly 5.4% of the sample. The sample in question was peripheral blood, obtained on day 0 of AZD1222 vaccination. Receptors were obtained from an adult in good health.

The chain joins TRBV18 to TRBJ1-3; no clear D gene. This CDR3 is 16 amino acids long. The V end lost 2 bases, the J end lost 0 bases, and 11 bases lay between the germline ends. CDR1 and CDR2 (germline): KGHSH, LQKENI. The CDR3 DNA follows: TGTGCCAGCTCACCAATAGACGCTAGCTCTGGAAACACCATATATTTT. It specifies CASSPIDASSGNTIYF.

DNA of the CDR3: TGTGCCAGCAGTGCCCCCCAAGCCATAGGCAATCAGCCCCAGCATTTT. Translation gives CASSAPQAIGNQPQHF. The chain employs TRBV6-1 and TRBJ1-5; no clear D gene. The CDR3 sequence is 16 residues long. The ends were cut back, 4 bases at V and 2 bases at J, with 15 bases in the middle. Germline-derived CDR1 and CDR2 are MNHNS and SASEGT.

The CDR3 nucleotides read TGTGCCAGCAGCTTATCCGGCCCCTACAATGAGCAGTTCTTC. Translation: CASSLSGPYNEQFF. The rearrangement links TRBV7-2 to TRBJ2-1, with D unresolved. CDR1 SGHTA and CDR2 FQGNSA come from the germline V gene. The CDR3 has 14 residues. The ends were cut back, 2 bases at V and 2 bases at J, with 7 bases in the middle.

The CDR3 region is CASSSRLAGEQFF. CDR3 nucleotide sequence: TGTGCCAGCAGTAGTCGACTAGCGGGAGAGCAGTTCTTC. The chain combines TRBV2 with TRBJ2-1, with 11 positions matching TRBD2. V was pared by 5 bases and J by 10 bases, with 4 bases of the junction left unmatched. The germline V gene encodes CDR1 SNHLY and CDR2 FYNNEI. The CDR3 length is 13 residues.

The chain uses TRBV19 and TRBJ1-5, with TRBD1 identical over 9 bases. The junction had 12 bases not matched to a gene; V was cut back by 5 bases and J by 1 base. Per the germline V gene, CDR1 is LNHDA and CDR2 is SQIVND (reference sequence). The CDR3 is 18 residues long. The CDR3 region is CASSETGTGIQSNQPQHF. As DNA, the CDR3 is TGTGCCAGTAGTGAAACCGGGACAGGGATTCAGAGCAATCAGCCCCAGCATTTT.

The chain recombines TRBV5-1 with TRBJ2-1, with TRBD2 matching 11 bases. CDR1 is SGHRS and CDR2 is YFSETQ in the germline V gene. V shed 0 bases and J 7 bases; nucleotides not matched to a gene: 3. The CDR3 has 15 amino acids. As DNA, the CDR3 is TGCGCCAGCAGCTTGGAGCTAGCGGGGGGAAATGAGCAGTTCTTC. Translation gives CASSLELAGGNEQFF.

This chain joins TRBV14 and TRBJ1-1; a possible D gene is TRBD1 (6 bases). This CDR3 is 17 amino acids long. The germline CDR1 and CDR2 sequences are SGHDN and FVKESK. V lost 1 base to trimming and J lost 5 bases, with 20 bases between them. The CDR3 loop is CASSQVSTRGAKTEAFF. The CDR3 region has the DNA TGTGCCAGCAGCCAAGTCTCCACCCGGGGGGCAAAGACTGAAGCTTTCTTT.

The rearrangement joins TRBV30 to TRBJ2-6, with D hard to call. V was cut by 5 bases and J by 4 bases, with 9 bases left in between. Per the germline V gene, CDR1 is GTSNPN and CDR2 is SVGIG (reference sequence). The CDR3 length is 13 residues. For the CDR3, the DNA is TGTGCCTGGGGAGTAGAGGGGGCCAACGTCCTGACTTTC. This codes for CAWGVEGANVLTF.

The rearrangement links TRBV28 to TRBJ1-2; perhaps TRBD1 as D (5 bases). V was shortened by 8 bases and J by 8 bases, with 30 bases between the two germline ends. There are 17 residues in the CDR3. The germline V gene encodes CDR1 MDHEN and CDR2 SYDVKM. The DNA of the CDR3 is TGTGCCAGCGGGACCCCGGGCCAAGGTGGAGGGACTATGGGCTACACCTTC. It codes for CASGTPGQGGGTMGYTF.

The V gene is TRBV4-1, the J gene TRBJ1-4, with D possibly TRBD1 on 6 matching bases. Trimming took off 2 bases at V and 0 bases at J, with 16 bases between the two ends. CDR3 length: 18 residues. Germline V gives CDR1 MGHRA, CDR2 YSYEKL. The DNA for the CDR3 is TGCGCCAGCAGCCAACGAGGACAGCTTACCGCAACTAATGAAAAACTGTTTTTT. The encoded protein is CASSQRGQLTATNEKLFF.

The V gene is TRBV11-2, the J gene TRBJ2-7; the match to TRBD1 covers 10 bases. The CDR3 contains 15 residues. Germline V gives CDR1 SGHAT, CDR2 FQNNGV. Trimming removed 5 bases from V and 7 bases from J; junction bases left unmatched: 11. The CDR3 reads CASSPTGTGEEEQYF. In DNA form, the CDR3 reads TGTGCCAGCAGCCCTACCGGGACAGGGGAAGAGGAGCAGTACTTC.

The rearrangement uses TRBV2 and TRBJ2-7; tentative D call: TRBD2 (6 bases). This CDR3 spans 16 amino acids. V was clipped by 7 bases and J by 1 base, with 20 bases between them. Germline V gives CDR1 SNHLY, CDR2 FYNNEI. CDR3 DNA sequence: TGTGCCAGCACCCAGGGAGGACCTATCTCTTCCTACGAGCAGTACTTC. Translation: CASTQGGPISSYEQYF.

In DNA, the CDR3 is TGTGCCAGCAGCGTAGGTAGCCTCCCGGAGACCCAGTACTTC. Protein product: CASSVGSLPETQYF. The gene calls are TRBV9 and TRBJ2-5, with D uncertain. V shed 0 bases and J shed 5 bases, with 11 bases lying between them. Germline lookup yields CDR1 SGDLS and CDR2 YYNGEE. The CDR3 loop spans 14 amino acids.